Sequencing of this T cell receptor beta chain was carried out in a study of blood T cells in healthy people across ages. General study findings and limits: Donor CMV infection status was unknown, possibly confounding age-related changes in expanded clonotypes.

Germline CDR1 reads KGHSH; CDR2 reads LQKENI. Trimming took off 3 bases at V and 7 bases at J, with 15 bases between the two ends. The CDR3 is made up of 14 amino acids. The authors drew about 10 milliliters of peripheral blood from each donor. Per-sample yields of isolated PBMCs were at least 7 million. A sample-barcoded 5' primer and a J-beta primer mix were used in a second PCR of roughly 6 to 11 cycles. Every individual sample yielded 2.5 million or more paired-end reads (each containing CDR3). Each CDR3 protein gets one entry after TCRdb re-called the 5' RACE reads with MiXCR. The sample includes about 640,000 distinct CDR3 sequences, roughly 58% of them seen just once. As concerns this clonotype: The antigen remains unidentified.

The TCR sequence derives from a man between 60 and 75 years old in good health. This chain uses TRBV18 with TRBJ1-2; D is unclear. Sample: blood. The CDR3 sequence is CASSPSGRQSGYTF. The CDR3 nucleotides read TGTGCCAGCTCACCCTCCGGGCGGCAGTCTGGCTACACCTTC. The complete variable domain, with remaining parts taken from reference TRBV18 and TRBJ1-2, reads NAGVMQNPRHLVRRRGQEARLRCSPMKGHSHVYWYRQLPEEGLKFMVYLQKENIIDESGMPKERFSAEFPKEGPSILRIQQVVRGDSAAYFCASSPSGRQSGYTFGSGTRLTVV.